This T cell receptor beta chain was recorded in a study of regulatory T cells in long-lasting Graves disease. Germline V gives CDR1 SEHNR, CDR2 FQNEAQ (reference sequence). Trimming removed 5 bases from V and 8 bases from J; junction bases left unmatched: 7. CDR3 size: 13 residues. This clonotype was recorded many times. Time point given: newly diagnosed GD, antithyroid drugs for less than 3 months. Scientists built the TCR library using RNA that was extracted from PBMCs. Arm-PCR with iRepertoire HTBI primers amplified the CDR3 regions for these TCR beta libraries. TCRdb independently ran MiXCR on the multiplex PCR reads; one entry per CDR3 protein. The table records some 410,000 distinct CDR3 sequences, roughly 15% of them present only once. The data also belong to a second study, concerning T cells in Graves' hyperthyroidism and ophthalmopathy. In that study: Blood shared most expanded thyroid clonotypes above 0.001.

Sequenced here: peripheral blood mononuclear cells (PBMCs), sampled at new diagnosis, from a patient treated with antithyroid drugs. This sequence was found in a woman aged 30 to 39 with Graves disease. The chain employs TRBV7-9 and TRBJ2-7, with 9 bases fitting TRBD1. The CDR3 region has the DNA TGTGCCAGCAGCGGAGGGACAGGGAATAAGCAGTACTTC. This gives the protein CASSGGTGNKQYF.